The clone carrying this TCR beta chain was counted only a few times. The data derive from a study of T cells in Graves' hyperthyroidism and ophthalmopathy. The source material, RNA transcripts, was used to amplify TCR beta CDR3 regions. The HTBI primer set served for first-round RT-PCR of the TCR CDR3. MiXCR was run by TCRdb on the multiplex PCR reads, yielding one entry per CDR3 protein. The data show around 300,000 distinct CDR3 sequences, 11% to 15% seen once. V shed 1 base and J shed 6 bases, with 15 bases lying between them. The V gene's germline CDR1 is DFQATT and CDR2 SNEGSKA (reference sequence). This CDR3 has 14 amino acids. A 10 ml volume of fresh peripheral blood provided the PBMCs.

The chain uses TRBV20-1 and TRBJ2-5; TRBD2 might be the D (6 bases). Sequenced sample: blood. This TCR came from a woman under 40 with Graves' hyperthyroidism. For the CDR3, the DNA is TGCAGTGCTAGAGTAGAACTAGCTGGAAAGACCCAGTACTTC. Encoded protein: CSARVELAGKTQYF.